The sequence of this TCR beta chain was determined in a study of T-cell reconstitution after alpha-beta-depleted transplantation in children. Findings of the study overall: The study reportedly traced alpha-beta T cells about two months after transplant to several hundred expanded graft clones.

V lost 3 bases, J lost 3 bases, and 5 bases stayed unmatched. The CDR3 has 15 residues. Looked up from germline, CDR1 is SGHNT and CDR2 is YENEEA. The library targeted TCRbeta and was prepared with unique molecular identifiers. TCRdb analysed the PCR reads with MiXCR anew, one entry per CDR3 protein. The sample has about 100,000 distinct CDR3 sequences, 6% to 9% seen once; the top ten hold less than 20%. This clonotype was observed at least ten times. The antigen remains unidentified. V and J are TRBV11-3 and TRBJ2-1; 7 positions agree with TRBD2. The sample here was PBMCs, taken before TCRalphabeta/CD19-depleted stem cell transplant. The sequence was collected from a boy between 2 and 10 years old with acute lymphoblastic leukemia, due to receive a stem cell transplant. CDR3 in amino acids: CASSFWGGDYNEQFF. The CDR3, as DNA: TGTGCCAGCAGCTTTTGGGGGGGGGACTACAATGAGCAGTTCTTC.